The 5 T cell receptor beta chains given below trace back to one sample, sequenced in a study of T cell repertoires in cytomegalovirus infection. TCRdb used MiXCR to reprocess the reads, holding one entry per CDR3 protein. Of 290,000 or so distinct CDR3 sequences in the sample, 9.6% were seen once. Sequencing used PBMCs. All receptors come from a human donor in good health (CMV status not recorded). Some clones in this sample may be carry-over from other donors' samples.

There are many counts of this clonotype. The chain is built from TRBV4-3 and TRBJ2-6; D is unresolved. V lost 3 bases and J lost 2, with 5 bases in between. Germline values: CDR1 LGHNA, CDR2 YSLEER. This CDR3 contains 14 residues. DNA for the CDR3: TGCGCCAGCAGCCAGGGTCCTGGGGCCAACGTCCTGACTTTC. Its protein is CASSQGPGANVLTF.

This clonotype was seen ten or more times. The chain recombines TRBV10-2 with TRBJ2-7; a possible D gene is TRBD2 (6 bases). The germline V gene encodes CDR1 WSHSY and CDR2 SAAADI. This CDR3 has 13 residues. The CDR3 loop reads CALLLGGTYEQYF. The CDR3 DNA sequence: TGCGCTTTACTCCTGGGGGGAACCTACGAGCAGTACTTC.

This clonotype was found many times. The V and J genes are TRBV6-1 and TRBJ2-5; 9 positions match TRBD1. The CDR3 contains 16 residues. The ends lost 5 bases at V and 4 bases at J; junction bases unmatched: 11. Germline CDR1 MNHNS, CDR2 SASEGT. In DNA, the CDR3 is TGTGCCAGCAGTTCGCCGGGACAGGGTACCTTAGAGACCCAGTACTTC. As protein: CASSSPGQGTLETQYF.

Only a few counts were recorded for this clonotype. The chain uses TRBV7-9 and TRBJ2-1, with D tentatively TRBD2 (6 bases). CDR3 length: 13 residues. V was cut by 5 bases and J by 10 bases, with 15 bases left in between. CDR1 is SEHNR, CDR2 FQNEAQ, per germline (reference sequence). CDR3: CASSLKEGREQFF. For the CDR3, the DNA is TGTGCCAGCAGCCTTAAGGAGGGTAGAGAGCAGTTCTTC.

The table lists this clonotype with many counts. The rearrangement links TRBV7-9 to TRBJ2-3; no reliable D call. From germline, CDR1 is SEHNR and CDR2 FQNEAQ (reference sequence). The CDR3 has 15 amino acids. Trimming pared 5 bases from V and 0 bases from J, leaving 12 bases between. The CDR3 here is CASSPLESSTDTQYF. Written as DNA, the CDR3 is TGTGCCAGCAGCCCCCTCGAAAGTAGCACAGATACGCAGTATTTT.